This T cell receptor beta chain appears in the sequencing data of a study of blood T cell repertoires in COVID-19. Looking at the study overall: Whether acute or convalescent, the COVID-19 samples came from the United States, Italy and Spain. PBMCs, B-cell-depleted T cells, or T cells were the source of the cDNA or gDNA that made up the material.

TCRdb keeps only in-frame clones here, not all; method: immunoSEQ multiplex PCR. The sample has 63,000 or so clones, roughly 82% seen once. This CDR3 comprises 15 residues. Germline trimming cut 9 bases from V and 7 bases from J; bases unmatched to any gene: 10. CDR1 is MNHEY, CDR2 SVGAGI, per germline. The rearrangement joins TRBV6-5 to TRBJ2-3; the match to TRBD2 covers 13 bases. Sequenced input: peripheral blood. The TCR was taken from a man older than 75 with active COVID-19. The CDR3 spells CASSAGLAGVNTQYF. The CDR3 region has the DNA TGTGCCAGTTCGGCAGGACTAGCGGGAGTAAATACGCAGTATTTT.